This T cell receptor (beta chain) was recorded in a study of CD8 T cells in ankylosing spondylitis. Notes on the study in general: Significant enrichment of disease-linked clones was reportedly seen in matched ankylosing spondylitis synovial fluid. One TCR beta motif, made up of roughly eight highly homologous variants, appeared characteristic of ankylosing spondylitis blood.

Concerning this clonotype itself: As yet, its antigen is unknown.

Germline assignment: CDR1 SGHVS and CDR2 FQNEAQ. This CDR3 region has 15 residues. V lost 7 bases to trimming and J lost 4 bases, with 17 bases between them. Via MiXCR, TCRdb re-called the 5' RACE reads, giving one row per CDR3 protein. The table has 670,000 or so distinct CDR3 sequences, roughly 19% seen once. The receptor's source is a male donor with ankylosing spondylitis. The sample was blood, either unsorted or a sorted T cell fraction (not recorded which). This sequence joins TRBV7-8 and TRBJ2-1; D may be TRBD2 (5 bases). The CDR3 here is CASTTTLLGYNEQFF. Written as DNA, the CDR3 is TGTGCCAGCACCACCACCCTACTAGGTTACAATGAGCAGTTCTTC.